This T cell receptor (beta chain) is drawn from a study of control samples from healthy donors and cancer patients. V lost 2 bases and J 2 bases, leaving 14 bases between the germline ends. From germline, CDR1 is GTSNPN and CDR2 SVGIG (reference sequence). The CDR3 spans 15 residues. Produced via immunoSEQ multiplex PCR; TCRdb's table is partial and in-frame only. Of hundreds of thousands of clones listed, over 75% are singletons. This TCR was sampled from an older woman with lung cancer. Sequences were obtained from PBMCs. This chain links TRBV30 with TRBJ2-3, with TRBD1 as a possible D gene (5 bases). The CDR3 sequence is CAWSLGLGATDTQYF. The CDR3 region has the DNA TGTGCCTGGAGTTTGGGGCTTGGGGCCACAGATACGCAGTATTTT. The whole variable domain, remainder taken from reference TRBV30 and TRBJ2-3, is SQTIHQWPATLVQPVGSPLSLECTVEGTSNPNLYWYRQAAGRGLQLLFYSVGIGQISSEVPQNLSASRPQDRQFILSSKKLLLSDSGFYLCAWSLGLGATDTQYFGPGTRLTVL.